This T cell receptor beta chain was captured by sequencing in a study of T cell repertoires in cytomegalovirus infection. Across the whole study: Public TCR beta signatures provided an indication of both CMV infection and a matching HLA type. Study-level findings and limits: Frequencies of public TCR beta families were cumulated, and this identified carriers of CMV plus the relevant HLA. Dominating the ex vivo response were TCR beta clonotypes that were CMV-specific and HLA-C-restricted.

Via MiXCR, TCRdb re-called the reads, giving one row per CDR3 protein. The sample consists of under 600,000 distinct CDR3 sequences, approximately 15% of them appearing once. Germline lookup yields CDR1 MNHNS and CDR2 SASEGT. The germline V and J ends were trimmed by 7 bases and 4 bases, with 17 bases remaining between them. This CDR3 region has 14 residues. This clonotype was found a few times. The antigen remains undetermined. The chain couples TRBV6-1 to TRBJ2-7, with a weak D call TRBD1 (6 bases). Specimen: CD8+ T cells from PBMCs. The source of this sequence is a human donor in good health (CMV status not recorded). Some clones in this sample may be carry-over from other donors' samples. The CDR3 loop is CASNTGRGFYEQYF. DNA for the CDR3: TGTGCCAGCAACACAGGGAGAGGCTTTTACGAGCAGTACTTC.